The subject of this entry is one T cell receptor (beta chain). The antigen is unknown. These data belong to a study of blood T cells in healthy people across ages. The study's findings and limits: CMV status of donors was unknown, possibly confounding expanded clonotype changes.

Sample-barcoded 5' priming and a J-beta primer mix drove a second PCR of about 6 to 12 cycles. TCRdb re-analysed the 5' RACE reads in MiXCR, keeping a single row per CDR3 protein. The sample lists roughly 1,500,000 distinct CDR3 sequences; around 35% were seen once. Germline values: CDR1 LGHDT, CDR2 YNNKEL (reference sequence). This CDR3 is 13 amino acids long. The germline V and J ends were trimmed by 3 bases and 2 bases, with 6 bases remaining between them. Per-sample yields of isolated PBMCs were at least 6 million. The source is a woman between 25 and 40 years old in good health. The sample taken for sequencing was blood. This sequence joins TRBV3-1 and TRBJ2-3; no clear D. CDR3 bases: TGTGCCAGCAGCCATGATCTCACAGATACGCAGTATTTT. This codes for CASSHDLTDTQYF.